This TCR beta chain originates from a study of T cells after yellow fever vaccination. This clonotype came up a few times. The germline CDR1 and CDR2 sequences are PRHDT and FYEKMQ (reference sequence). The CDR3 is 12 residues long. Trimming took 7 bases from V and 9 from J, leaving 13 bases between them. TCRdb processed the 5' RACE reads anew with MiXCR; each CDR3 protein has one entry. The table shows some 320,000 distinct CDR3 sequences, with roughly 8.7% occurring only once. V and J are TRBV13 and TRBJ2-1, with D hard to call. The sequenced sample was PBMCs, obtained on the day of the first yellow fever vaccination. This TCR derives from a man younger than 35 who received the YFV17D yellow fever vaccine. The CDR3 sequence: CASTMGTGEQFF. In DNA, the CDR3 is TGTGCCAGCACCATGGGAACCGGTGAGCAGTTCTTC.